This T cell receptor (beta chain) stems from a study of blood T cell repertoires in COVID-19. Study details: Donors in the United States, Italy and Spain gave samples during acute or convalescent COVID-19. Sample material is recorded as cDNA or gDNA derived from T cells, B-cell-depleted T cells, or PBMCs.

About this clone itself: Other nucleotide sequences from this sample produce the same CDR3.

Seattle patients were enrolled while actively infected and followed longitudinally. Original handling: Amplification from reference gene primers served as the basis for estimated nucleated cell counts. The protocol was immunoSEQ multiplex PCR, while the TCRdb copy is restricted to in-frame clones and leaves out a portion. From that table come the V and J calls and clone size; the DNA was used to work out D and trimming. The data hold some 46,000 clones, with 80% to 90% observed a single time. The junction had 5 bases not matched to a gene; V was cut back by 5 bases and J by 2 bases. The germline V gene has CDR1 MNHEY and CDR2 SMNVEV (reference sequence). This CDR3 spans 15 amino acids.

The clonotype comes from a woman aged 80 or over with COVID-19, enrolled during active disease. The V and J genes are TRBV27 and TRBJ2-7, with 11 bases matching TRBD2. The sequenced sample consisted of peripheral blood. CDR3 residues: CASSPRLAGPYEQYF. The DNA for the CDR3 is TGTGCCAGCAGTCCCAGACTAGCGGGACCCTACGAGCAGTACTTC.